This T cell receptor (beta chain) appears in the sequencing data of a study of blood T cells in healthy people across ages. Then a second PCR, running about 6 to 12 cycles, was carried out with a sample-barcoded 5' primer and a J-beta primer mix. CDR3-containing paired-end reads numbered at least 2.5 million in each sample. TCRdb analysed the 5' RACE reads with MiXCR anew, one entry per CDR3 protein. The sample comprises fewer than 2,000,000 distinct CDR3 sequences, 34% of which are singletons, and 11% rests with the top ten. The germline CDR1 and CDR2 sequences are LGHDT and YNNKEL (reference sequence). Germline trimming cut 0 bases from V and 6 bases from J; bases unmatched to any gene: 11. The CDR3 loop spans 16 amino acids. The sample holds a few counts of this clonotype. Its specificity is unknown. General study points: What prevented conclusive comparison of naive and antigen-experienced cells was that PBMCs were unsorted.

The material sequenced was blood. The clonotype comes from a woman in her thirties in good health. The chain joins TRBV3-1 to TRBJ2-7; 7 bases are shared with TRBD2. The CDR3 protein is CASSQDPPSGKGEQYF. CDR3 DNA: TGTGCCAGCAGCCAAGACCCCCCCAGCGGGAAGGGCGAGCAGTACTTC.